The 19 T cell receptor beta chains presented below share a single source sample, sequenced in a study of cytomegalovirus exposure and HLA in healthy donors (dated by TCRdb to the late 2010s). Library construction relied on the immunoSEQ multiplex PCR assay. For the multiplex PCR, a mixture combining 60 forward primers for TCR Vbeta segments and 13 reverse primers for TCR Jbeta segments was used. The table was pulled from immuneACCESS by TCRdb, which kept in-frame rearrangements only. Such tables lose some clones; where checked, under half of the loss comes from unresolved V genes, and the rest has no known cause. The sample table lists 130,000 or so clones, roughly 78% of them with a count of one. Jointly, the top ten make up 5% to 6.5% of the sample. The sequencing sample was made of PBMCs. All receptors derive from a man in his thirties or forties in good health and CMV-seronegative.

The chain links TRBV4-2 to TRBJ2-5; tentatively, D is TRBD2 (6 bases). This CDR3 is built from 16 residues. V was pared by 0 bases and J by 4 bases, with 15 bases between. Germline-derived CDR1 and CDR2 are LGHNA and YNFKEQ. The CDR3 protein is CASSQDFSGPGETQYF. The CDR3 DNA is TGTGCCAGCAGCCAAGATTTTAGCGGTCCGGGAGAGACCCAGTACTTC.

This chain links TRBV30 with TRBJ1-1, with D hard to call. This CDR3 spans 13 amino acids. CDR1 GTSNPN and CDR2 SVGIG come from the germline V gene (reference sequence). Deletions cut 2 bases from V and 3 bases from J, with 10 bases between. The CDR3 reads CAWSRSPDTEAFF. The CDR3 coding sequence is TGTGCCTGGAGTCGCAGTCCCGACACTGAAGCTTTCTTT.

This clone was recorded once. This CDR3 is CASSLHARLDGSGYTF. In DNA form, the CDR3 reads TGTGCCAGCAGTTTACATGCCAGACTAGACGGTTCTGGCTACACCTTC. The chain is built from TRBV28 and TRBJ1-2; D unclear. V dropped 2 bases and J dropped 7 bases, with 20 bases sitting between them. This CDR3 comprises 16 residues. Germline V gene lookup returns CDR1 MDHEN and CDR2 SYDVKM.

The chain is built from TRBV10-1 and TRBJ1-2, with a tentative D call TRBD1 (5 bases). From germline, CDR1 is WNHNN and CDR2 SYGVQD (reference sequence). Trimming took 7 bases from V and 8 from J, leaving 20 bases between them. There are 14 residues in the CDR3. CDR3 coding DNA: TGCGCCAGCACTATTCCCCAGGGACTTCAAGGCTACACCTTC. Protein sequence: CASTIPQGLQGYTF.

The V and J genes are TRBV28 and TRBJ2-7; 10 positions match TRBD1. The ends lost 6 bases at V and 3 bases at J; junction bases unmatched: 11. The CDR3 length is 16 residues. Per germline, CDR1 MDHEN and CDR2 SYDVKM. Written as DNA, the CDR3 is TGTGCCAGCAGCGACCCCTCCGGGACAGGGGACTACGAGCAGTACTTC. This translates into CASSDPSGTGDYEQYF.

This clone appeared a single time. The rearrangement joins TRBV10-3 to TRBJ2-7, with 8 bases identical to TRBD2. The J segment lost 1 base and the V segment lost 7 bases, leaving 18 bases of the junction unmatched. Germline V gives CDR1 ENHRY, CDR2 SYGVKD. There are 18 residues in the CDR3. CDR3 in amino acids: CAITTGRGERGPSYEQYF. As DNA, the CDR3 is TGTGCCATCACCACCGGCCGAGGGGAGCGGGGGCCTTCCTACGAGCAGTACTTC.

The V gene is TRBV9, the J gene TRBJ2-5, with D possibly being TRBD2 (5 bases). Germline assignment: CDR1 SGDLS and CDR2 YYNGEE. V gave up 0 bases and J gave up 4 bases, with 10 bases separating them. This CDR3 region has 14 residues. The CDR3 sequence is CASSVGMAGETQYF. CDR3 nucleotides: TGTGCCAGCAGCGTAGGGATGGCGGGAGAGACCCAGTACTTC.

This clone has more than one count but fewer than ten. The rearrangement joins TRBV11-2 to TRBJ2-3; TRBD1 is a possible D gene (6 bases). Trimming shortened V by 5 bases and J by 4 bases, and 13 bases separated the two germline ends. The V gene's germline CDR1 is SGHAT and CDR2 FQNNGV. The CDR3 is made up of 14 amino acids. The DNA of the CDR3 is TGTGCCAGCAGCCGTGGCAGGGGACCAGATACGCAGTATTTT. This encodes CASSRGRGPDTQYF.

The chain combines TRBV27 with TRBJ1-5; a weak D match, TRBD1 (5 bases). Germline CDR1 MNHEY, CDR2 SMNVEV (reference sequence). Trimming pared 4 bases from V and 1 base from J, leaving 14 bases between. This CDR3 contains 16 residues. This chain's CDR3 is CASSSVRGGSNQPQHF. The DNA of the CDR3 is TGTGCCAGCAGTTCGGTACGGGGGGGAAGCAATCAGCCCCAGCATTTT.

The chain employs TRBV6-6 and TRBJ2-7; D is possibly TRBD2 (5 bases). Germline CDR1 and CDR2: MNHNY and SVGAGI (reference sequence). The CDR3 runs to 14 residues. Trimming took off 6 bases at V and 0 bases at J, with 12 bases between the two ends. CDR3 coding DNA: TGTGCCAGCAGCCCAGCGGTGTTCTCCTACGAGCAGTACTTC. Translated, it gives CASSPAVFSYEQYF.

This chain joins TRBV5-5 and TRBJ2-7; possible D gene TRBD1, 7 bases. Per germline, CDR1 SGHKS and CDR2 YYEKEE (reference sequence). Deletions cut 4 bases from V and 3 bases from J, with 17 bases between. This CDR3 spans 15 amino acids. The chain's CDR3 is CASSRGTEEGYEQYF. The CDR3 DNA reads TGTGCCAGCAGCCGCGGGACAGAGGAAGGCTACGAGCAGTACTTC.

This clone has a single count. V usage is TRBV2 and J usage is TRBJ2-5, with 10 bases identical to TRBD2. This CDR3 contains 15 residues. The germline gives CDR1 SNHLY, CDR2 FYNNEI. With V trimmed by 3 bases and J by 5 bases, 6 bases remained unmatched. Here the CDR3 reads CASSELAGVLETQYF. The CDR3 bases are TGTGCCAGCAGTGAGCTAGCGGGAGTTCTGGAGACCCAGTACTTC. The entire variable domain, with the rest obtained from reference TRBV2 and TRBJ2-5, is as follows: EPEVTQTPSHQVTQMGQEVILRCVPISNHLYFYWYRQILGQKVEFLVSFYNNEISEKSEIFDDQFSVERPDGSNFTLKIRSTKLEDSAMYFCASSELAGVLETQYFGPGTRLLVL.

This clone was seen a handful of times. This chain links TRBV29-1 with TRBJ2-7; TRBD1 agrees at 7 bases. V trimming: 1 base; J trimming: 1 base; junction bases outside the gene matches: 1. Per the germline V gene, CDR1 is SQVTM and CDR2 is ANQGSEA. CDR3 size: 13 residues. The CDR3 here is CSVEGGQSYEQYF. DNA for the CDR3: TGCAGCGTTGAAGGGGGACAGTCCTACGAGCAGTACTTC.

V gene TRBV5-1 combines with J gene TRBJ2-7, with D possibly matching TRBD1 (6 bases). The CDR3 length is 14 residues. Germline CDR1 is SGHRS and CDR2 is YFSETQ. The ends were cut back, 2 bases at V and 4 bases at J, with 13 bases in the middle. The CDR3 loop reads CASSLQGLEYEQYF. Written as DNA, the CDR3 is TGCGCCAGCAGCTTACAGGGTTTAGAATACGAGCAGTACTTC.

The chain combines TRBV27 with TRBJ2-1, with D unresolved. Germline CDR1 reads MNHEY; CDR2 reads SMNVEV (reference sequence). The CDR3 covers 15 residues. V dropped 9 bases and J dropped 0 bases, with 15 bases sitting between them. DNA for the CDR3: TGTGCCAGTACCCGGTACTTAAGCTCCTACAATGAGCAGTTCTTC. This gives the protein CASTRYLSSYNEQFF.

The sample holds a few counts of this clone. V is TRBV6-5 and J is TRBJ2-6; D perhaps matches TRBD2 (6 bases). Germline V gene data show CDR1 as MNHEY and CDR2 as SVGAGI. V was trimmed by 6 bases and J by 1 base, leaving 10 bases between them. The length of the CDR3 is 15 residues. Here the CDR3 reads CASSSGGSGANVLTF. The CDR3 DNA is TGTGCCAGCAGCTCAGGAGGGTCTGGGGCCAACGTCCTGACTTTC.

This clone was observed once. The same CDR3 arises from other DNA sequences in this sample as well. CDR3: CASSPPGSYEQYF. The CDR3 DNA follows: TGTGCCAGCAGCCCTCCGGGCTCCTACGAGCAGTACTTC. The genes are TRBV7-9 and TRBJ2-7; no clear D. The CDR3 sequence is 13 residues long. Germline lookup yields CDR1 SEHNR and CDR2 FQNEAQ (reference sequence). The V end lost 5 bases, the J end lost 0 bases, and 8 bases lay between the germline ends.

The chain carries TRBV5-4 and TRBJ2-5; 15 nucleotides align to TRBD2. This CDR3 region has 16 residues. Germline CDR1 SGHNT, CDR2 YYREEE (reference sequence). The junction had 5 bases not matched to a gene; V was cut back by 3 bases and J by 5 bases. CDR3 bases: TGTGCCAGCAGCTCGAGGACTAGCGGGGGGGCGGAGACCCAGTACTTC. Translated, it gives CASSSRTSGGAETQYF.

This rearrangement joins TRBV4-2 to TRBJ2-5, with 7 bases fitting TRBD2. V lost 4 bases, J lost 3 bases, and 5 bases stayed unmatched. The CDR3 has 14 residues. The germline gives CDR1 LGHNA, CDR2 YNFKEQ. The CDR3 DNA is TGTGCCAGCAGCCCGCTAGCGGAAGAAGAGACCCAGTACTTC. Protein: CASSPLAEEETQYF.